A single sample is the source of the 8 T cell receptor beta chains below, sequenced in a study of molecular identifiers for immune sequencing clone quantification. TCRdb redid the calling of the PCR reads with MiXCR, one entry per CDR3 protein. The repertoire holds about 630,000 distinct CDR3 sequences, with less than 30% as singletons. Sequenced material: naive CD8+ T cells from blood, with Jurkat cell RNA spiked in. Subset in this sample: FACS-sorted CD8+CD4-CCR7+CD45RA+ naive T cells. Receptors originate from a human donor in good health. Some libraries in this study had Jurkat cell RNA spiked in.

The CDR3 nucleotides are TGTGCCAGCAGCTTGACAGATATGATCTATGGCTACACCTTC. This translates into CASSLTDMIYGYTF. The V call is TRBV5-6, the J call TRBJ1-2; D is unclear. Between the trimmed V and J ends, which lost 1 base and 4 bases, there was a span of 11 bases. Germline lookup yields CDR1 SGHDT and CDR2 YYEEEE. CDR3 size: 14 residues. Using reference TRBV5-6 and TRBJ1-2 for the parts outside the CDR3, the full variable domain is DAGVTQSPTHLIKTRGQQVTLRCSPKSGHDTVSWYQQALGQGPQFIFQYYEEEERQRGNFPDRFSGHQFPNYSSELNVNALLLGDSALYLCASSLTDMIYGYTFGSGTRLTVV.

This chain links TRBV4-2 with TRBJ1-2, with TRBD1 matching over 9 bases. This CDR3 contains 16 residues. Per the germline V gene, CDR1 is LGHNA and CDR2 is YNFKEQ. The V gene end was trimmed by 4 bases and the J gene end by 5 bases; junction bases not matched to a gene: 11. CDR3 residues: CASSRADRGLWYGYTF. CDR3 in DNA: TGTGCCAGCAGCCGAGCGGACAGGGGTTTATGGTATGGCTACACCTTC.

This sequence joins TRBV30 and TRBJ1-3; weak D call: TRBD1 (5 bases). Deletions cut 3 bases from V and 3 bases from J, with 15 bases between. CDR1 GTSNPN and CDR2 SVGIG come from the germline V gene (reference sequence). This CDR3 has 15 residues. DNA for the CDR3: TGTGCCTGGAGCCCGGGGGTGGGATTTGGAAACACCATATATTTT. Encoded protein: CAWSPGVGFGNTIYF.

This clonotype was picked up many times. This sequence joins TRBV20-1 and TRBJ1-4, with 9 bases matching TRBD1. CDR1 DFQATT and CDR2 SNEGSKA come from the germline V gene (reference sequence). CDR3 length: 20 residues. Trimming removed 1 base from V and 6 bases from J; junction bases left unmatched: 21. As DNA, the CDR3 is TGCAGTGCTAGAGCCCCCAGCACTCAAACAGGGGGCAGTTTCTATGAAAAACTGTTTTTT. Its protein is CSARAPSTQTGGSFYEKLFF.

The CDR3 reads CASSLGPGGNYGYTF. The CDR3 DNA follows: TGTGCCAGCAGCTTAGGCCCAGGGGGCAACTATGGCTACACCTTC. J is TRBJ1-2 and V is TRBV7-9; 8 bases are shared with TRBD1. Germline CDR1 is SEHNR and CDR2 is FQNEAQ (reference sequence). The CDR3 consists of 15 residues. V lost 1 base and J lost 2; bases outside the gene matches: 3.

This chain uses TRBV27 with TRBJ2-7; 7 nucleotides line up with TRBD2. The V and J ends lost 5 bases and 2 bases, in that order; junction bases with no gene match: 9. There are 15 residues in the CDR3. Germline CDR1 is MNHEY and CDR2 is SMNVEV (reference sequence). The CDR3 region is CASSRIGGSTYEQYF. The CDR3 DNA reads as TGTGCCAGCAGTCGCATCGGGGGGTCCACCTACGAGCAGTACTTC.

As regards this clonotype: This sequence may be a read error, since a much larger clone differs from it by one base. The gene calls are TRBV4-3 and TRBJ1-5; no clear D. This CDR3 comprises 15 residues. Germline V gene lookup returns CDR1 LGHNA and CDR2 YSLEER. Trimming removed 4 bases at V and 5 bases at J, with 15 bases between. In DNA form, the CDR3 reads TGCGCCAGCAGCCCTACAAGGGTTGACGATCAGCCCCAGCATTTT. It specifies CASSPTRVDDQPQHF.

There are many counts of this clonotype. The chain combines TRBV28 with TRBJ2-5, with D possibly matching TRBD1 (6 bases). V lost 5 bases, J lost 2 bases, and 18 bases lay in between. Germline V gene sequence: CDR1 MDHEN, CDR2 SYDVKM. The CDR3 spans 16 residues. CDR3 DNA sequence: TGTGCCAGCAGTCCAGGGGTAGGGACCCCACAAGAGACCCAGTACTTC. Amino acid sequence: CASSPGVGTPQETQYF.